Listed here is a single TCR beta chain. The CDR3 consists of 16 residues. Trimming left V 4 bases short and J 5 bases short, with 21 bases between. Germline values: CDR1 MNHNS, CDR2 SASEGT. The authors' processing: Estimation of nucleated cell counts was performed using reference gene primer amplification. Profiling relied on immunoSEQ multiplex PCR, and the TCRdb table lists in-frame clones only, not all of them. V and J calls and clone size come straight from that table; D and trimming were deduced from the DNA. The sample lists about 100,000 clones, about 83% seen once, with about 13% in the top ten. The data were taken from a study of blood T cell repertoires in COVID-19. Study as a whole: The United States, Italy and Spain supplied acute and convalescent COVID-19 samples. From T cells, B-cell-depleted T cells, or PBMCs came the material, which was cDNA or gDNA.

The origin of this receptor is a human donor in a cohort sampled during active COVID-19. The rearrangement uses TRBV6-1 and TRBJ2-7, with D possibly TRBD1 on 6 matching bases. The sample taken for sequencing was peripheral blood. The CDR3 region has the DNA TGTGCCAGCAGTGTACGCCGGGACAAGGACATCCACGAGCAGTACTTC. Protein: CASSVRRDKDIHEQYF.